This T cell receptor beta chain was sequenced for a study of shared clonotypes between healthy human individuals. This clone was picked up one time. The antigen is not known. Regarding the study as a whole: The represented genetic and exposure-history diversity was limited by the small number of donors.

Per germline, CDR1 SGHDT and CDR2 YYEEEE. Trimming took off 0 bases at V and 7 bases at J, with 13 bases between the two ends. The CDR3 runs 14 residues. TCRdb's copy holds only in-frame clones and misses some; the assay was immunoSEQ multiplex PCR. The sample contains roughly 1 million clones, more than 60% of which appear only once. The sequence was obtained from a man aged 18 to 29 in good health. The J gene is TRBJ1-1, the V gene TRBV5-6, with unresolved D. Sequencing input: memory CD4+ T cells sorted from blood. Subset indicated: CD45RA-negative fraction. The CDR3 DNA sequence: TGTGCCAGCAGCTTGGGTTCAACCCGGGGTGAAGCTTTCTTT. Amino acids: CASSLGSTRGEAFF.